What follows is one T cell receptor beta chain and its context. Its antigen is not known. This sample is part of a study of beta chain features in type 1 diabetes. The investigators reverse transcribed all of the isolated RNA, so they sequenced expressed TCRB transcripts. Method: immunoSEQ multiplex PCR; TCRdb's copy keeps in-frame clones and lacks some. The sample lists approximately 100,000 clones, 28% occurring once. CDR1 and CDR2 from the germline V gene are SGHDT and YYEEEE. The CDR3 is 15 amino acids. V lost 1 base and J 2 bases, leaving 9 bases between the germline ends. Study-wide points: Researchers report that Type 1 diabetes patients had moderately but significantly shorter TCRB CDR3s across all four CD4+ subsets. Reduced insertions and increased deletions marked VDJ junctions in type 1 diabetes patients. The naive, central memory and Treg TCRB repertoires of patients appeared to be more similar to one another than those of healthy donors.

The rearrangement joins TRBV5-6 to TRBJ2-2; TRBD2 might be the D (5 bases). The sequenced sample consisted of central memory CD4+ T cells from blood. The sequence derives from a woman between 18 and 30 years old with type 1 diabetes. The CDR3 spells CASSLLGVNTGELFF. The CDR3 DNA reads as TGTGCCAGCAGCTTGCTGGGAGTTAACACCGGGGAGCTGTTTTTT.